This is a list of T cell receptor beta chains from one sample in a study of blood T cell repertoires in COVID-19. Repertoires were generated with immunoSEQ multiplex PCR, while TCRdb's copy carries only in-frame clones and drops some. The data contain 340,000 or so clones, about 86% of them singletons. Sequenced material: PBMCs or T cells enriched from blood (not recorded which). Receptors originate from a middle-aged woman with acute COVID-19. CDR3s include the opening cysteine and the closing phenylalanine or tryptophan. D genes are given only for firm matches. Size values are once, few and many counts, or a class for expanded clones, and some rows have none.

v_gene	abundance	d_gene	j_gene	CDR3nt	CDR3aa
TRBV2	.	TRBD1	TRBJ1-5	TGTGCCAGCAGCGGACAGGGGAGTCAGCCCCAGCATTTT	CASSGQGSQPQHF
TRBV6-5	.	.	TRBJ2-3	TGTGCCAGTGCTAGCGAGGGGCCCACAGATACGCAGTATTTT	CASASEGPTDTQYF
TRBV7-9	once	.	TRBJ1-1	TGTGCCAGCAGCTTAGCCCCGCAGGGGACTACGGCTTTCTTT	CASSLAPQGTTAFF
TRBV4-3	once	.	TRBJ2-1	TGCGCCAGCAGCCAGCCGGGACAATACAATGAGCAGTTCTTC	CASSQPGQYNEQFF
TRBV4-3	.	.	TRBJ2-6	TGCGCCAGCAGCCAACTCGGGAGCTCTGGGGCCAACGTCCTGACTTTC	CASSQLGSSGANVLTF
TRBV28	.	TRBD1	TRBJ2-2	TGTGCCAGCAGTTTAGGACAGGGAGAATCGTTTTTT	CASSLGQGESFF
TRBV12-5	.	TRBD2	TRBJ2-3	TGTGCTAGTGCCGTGGGAGGGGTCAGCACAGATACGCAGTATTTT	CASAVGGVSTDTQYF
TRBV7-3	once	.	TRBJ2-3	TGTGCCAGCAGCTTAACTCGGGCGGGGGATACGCAGTATTTT	CASSLTRAGDTQYF
TRBV2	once	.	TRBJ1-4	TGTGCCAGCAGTGACGTAGGCGGAGGCGATGAAAAACTGTTTTTT	CASSDVGGGDEKLFF
TRBV7-2	.	.	TRBJ1-6	TGTGCCAGCAGCTCCCGGCGGCGGGATTCACCCCTCCACTTT	CASSSRRRDSPLHF
TRBV28	.	TRBD2	TRBJ2-5	TGTGCCAGCAGTGGGGGGGGACTTACACGGGAGACCCAGTACTTC	CASSGGGLTRETQYF
TRBV4-2	.	TRBD1	TRBJ2-7	TGTGCCAGCAGCCAATTATTCGGCGGGACAGGGCCCCTCGGGCAGTACTTC	CASSQLFGGTGPLGQYF
TRBV29-1	.	.	TRBJ1-2	TGCAGCGCGAGGACAGCCTCCTATGGCTACACCTTC	CSARTASYGYTF
TRBV3-1/TRBV3-2	.	TRBD2	TRBJ2-7	TGTGCCAGCAGCCAAGAGGGACTAGCGGGAGGCGTGGGGGAGCAGTACTTC	CASSQEGLAGGVGEQYF
TRBV9	once	TRBD1	TRBJ1-2	TGTGCCAGCAGCGTAAGGTCCCAGGGGGCGAATAACTATGGCTACACCTTC	CASSVRSQGANNYGYTF
TRBV11-2	.	TRBD2	TRBJ2-1	TGTGCCAGCAGCTTCACACTAGCGGGGGGGGGATACAATGAGCAGTTCTTC	CASSFTLAGGGYNEQFF
TRBV5-1	few	TRBD2	TRBJ2-1	TGCGCCAGTAGCGGGAGACTCTATGAGCAGTTCTTC	CASSGRLYEQFF
TRBV7-2	.	.	TRBJ1-6	TGTGCCAGCAGTAGGACGCAAGCGGGTAATTCACCCCTCCACTTT	CASSRTQAGNSPLHF
TRBV12-3/TRBV12-4	.	.	TRBJ1-4	TGTGCCAGCAGCCCGGGTCTTCGGGAAAAACTGTTTTTT	CASSPGLREKLFF
TRBV4-2	once	.	TRBJ2-3	TGTGCCAGCAGCCAAGCTCCTTGGGGGGGCCCGGAAGATACGCAGTATTTT	CASSQAPWGGPEDTQYF
TRBV9	.	TRBD2	TRBJ2-3	TGTGCCAGCAGCGCCGGACGGGGGGGGTTTGGCGCAGATACGCAGTATTTT	CASSAGRGGFGADTQYF
TRBV4-1	.	.	TRBJ1-3	TGCGCCAGCAGCCAAGCATCAGGGAGGCGCTCTGGAAACACCATATATTTT	CASSQASGRRSGNTIYF
TRBV3-1/TRBV3-2	once	.	TRBJ2-7	TGTGCCAGCAGCCAGTCGTTCGCGGCCGTCCCCTACGAGCAGTACTTC	CASSQSFAAVPYEQYF
TRBV5-4	.	.	TRBJ2-2	TGTGCCAGCAGCTTGGGACAGAAGAACACCGGGGAGCTGTTTTTT	CASSLGQKNTGELFF
TRBV11-2	.	TRBD1	TRBJ1-2	TGTGCCAGCAGCTTAGGGGGGACAGGGGGCGGTGGCTATGGCTACACCTTC	CASSLGGTGGGGYGYTF
TRBV7-8	.	.	TRBJ1-6	TGTGCCAGCAGCCCCGAGGGTCGCGGGGTTGTTTCACCCCTCCACTTT	CASSPEGRGVVSPLHF
TRBV28	once	.	TRBJ1-1	TGTGCCAGCAGTTTGGGCGGTCAGGGCGGCACTGAAGCTTTCTTT	CASSLGGQGGTEAFF
TRBV11-2	.	.	TRBJ2-1	TGTGCCAGCAGCTATGGGAGCTCCTACAATGAGCAGTTCTTC	CASSYGSSYNEQFF
TRBV4-2	.	TRBD1	TRBJ1-2	TGTGCCAGCAGCCAAGGGGGTCCCGGGACAGGGGAGGGCTATGGCTACACCTTC	CASSQGGPGTGEGYGYTF
TRBV20-1	.	TRBD1	TRBJ1-1	TGCAGTGAACAGGGGGTGACGGGGGCTTTCTTT	CSEQGVTGAFF
TRBV19	.	TRBD1	TRBJ1-6	TGTGCCAGTAGTGCCGAGACAGGGTTTGGATCACCCCTCCACTTT	CASSAETGFGSPLHF
TRBV9	.	.	TRBJ1-2	TGTGCCAGCAGTTTACAGGAGACGTTAAACTATGGCTACACCTTC	CASSLQETLNYGYTF
TRBV11-2	.	.	TRBJ2-1	TGTGCCAGCAGCTTCCGAGGGGGGGGTTTCAATGAGCAGTTCTTC	CASSFRGGGFNEQFF
TRBV6-5	.	TRBD1	TRBJ2-7	TGTGCCAGCAGTTACCGGACAGGGGGCGAGCAGTACTTC	CASSYRTGGEQYF
TRBV28	.	TRBD2	TRBJ2-1	TGTGCCAGCACCAACGGGGGACTAGCGGGAGTACGCTCCTACAATGAGCAGTTCTTC	CASTNGGLAGVRSYNEQFF
TRBV3-1/TRBV3-2	.	TRBD2	TRBJ2-1	TGTGCCAGCAGGGACATAAGCGGGAGAAGGGGCGATGAGCAGTTCTTC	CASRDISGRRGDEQFF
TRBV9	.	TRBD2	TRBJ2-1	TGTGCCAGCAGCGTCACTAGCGGGGGATTGAATGAGCAGTTCTTC	CASSVTSGGLNEQFF
TRBV18	.	TRBD1	TRBJ1-3	TGTGCCAGCTCACTCAACGGTCGGGACAGGGGTGGAAACACCATATATTTT	CASSLNGRDRGGNTIYF
TRBV19	.	TRBD2	TRBJ2-1	TGTGCCAGTAGTTCAAGGACTAGCGGGAAAAGCTACAATGAGCAGTTCTTC	CASSSRTSGKSYNEQFF
TRBV19	.	.	TRBJ1-2	TGTGCCAGTAGTATAGGCGCTAACTATGGCTACACCTTC	CASSIGANYGYTF
TRBV28	.	.	TRBJ1-2	TGTGCCAGCAGTTTACCCACCATAACCTATGGAGGACTGAGCTATGGCTACACCTTC	CASSLPTITYGGLSYGYTF
TRBV15	.	TRBD1	TRBJ2-6	TGTGGGACAGGGGCTAGCTCTGGGGCCAACGTCCTGACTTTC	CGTGASSGANVLTF
TRBV9	.	.	TRBJ2-1	TGTGCCAGCTCGCCAGGGGGACTCGAGGGGGTGCAGTTCTTC	CASSPGGLEGVQFF
TRBV18	.	.	TRBJ1-1	TGTGCCAGCTCACCTATGGGAGGAATGAACACTGAAGCTTTCTTT	CASSPMGGMNTEAFF
TRBV12-3/TRBV12-4	.	.	TRBJ1-3	TGTGCCAGCAGTTTTCCGGGAAACACCATATATTTT	CASSFPGNTIYF
TRBV6-5	.	TRBD2	TRBJ2-2	TGTGCCAGCAGTTCCCTAGCGGGGTTGACCGGGGAGCTGTTTTTT	CASSSLAGLTGELFF
TRBV10-1	.	.	TRBJ1-5	TGCGCCAGCATCGGGGGGGGGATGACAGGAATTAGCAATCAGCCCCAGCATTTT	CASIGGGMTGISNQPQHF
TRBV5-1	.	.	TRBJ2-2	TGCGCCAGCAGCTTGAGGGCAGATGGGCGGGCCGGGGAGCTGTTTTTT	CASSLRADGRAGELFF